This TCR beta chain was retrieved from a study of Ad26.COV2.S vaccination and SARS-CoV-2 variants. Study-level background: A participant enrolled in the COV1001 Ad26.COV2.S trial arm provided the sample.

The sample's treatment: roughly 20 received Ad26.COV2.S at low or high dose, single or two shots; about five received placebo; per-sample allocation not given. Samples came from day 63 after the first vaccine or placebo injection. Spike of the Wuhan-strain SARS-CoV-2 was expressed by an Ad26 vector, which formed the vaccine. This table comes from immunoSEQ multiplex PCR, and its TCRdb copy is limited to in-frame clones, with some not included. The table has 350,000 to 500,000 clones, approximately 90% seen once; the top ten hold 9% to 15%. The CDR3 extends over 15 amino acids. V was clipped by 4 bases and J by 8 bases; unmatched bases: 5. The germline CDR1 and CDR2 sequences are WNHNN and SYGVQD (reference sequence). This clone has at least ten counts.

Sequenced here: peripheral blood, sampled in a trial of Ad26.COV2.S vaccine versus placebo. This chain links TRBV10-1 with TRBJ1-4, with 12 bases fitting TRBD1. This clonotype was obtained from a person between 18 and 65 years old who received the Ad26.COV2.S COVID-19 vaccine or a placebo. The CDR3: CASSASGTGGEKLFF. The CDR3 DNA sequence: TGCGCCAGCAGTGCCTCCGGGACAGGGGGCGAAAAACTGTTTTTT.